These 28 T cell receptor beta chains were all obtained from the same sample, sequenced in a study of blood T cell repertoires in COVID-19 (dated by TCRdb to about 2020). Libraries were built with the immunoSEQ multiplex PCR assay. TCRdb provides this immuneACCESS table in a form limited to in-frame rearrangements. Some clones are lacking; in checked studies, under half of them reflect an unresolved V gene, and why the rest are absent is not known. The sample table lists some 250,000 clones, roughly 91% of them with a count of one. Together, the top ten hold 3.5% to 4% of the sample. The source material was PBMCs or T cells enriched from blood (not recorded which). All receptors derive from a woman in her twenties or thirties with acute COVID-19.

This clone was seen a handful of times. This sequence joins TRBV29-1 and TRBJ1-5, with D perhaps matching TRBD1 (6 bases). The CDR3 has 13 amino acids. V lost 4 bases to trimming and J lost 6 bases, with 13 bases between them. Looked up from germline, CDR1 is SQVTM and CDR2 is ANQGSEA. As DNA, the CDR3 is TGCAGCGTTGCATCAGGGGAAGGTCAGCCCCAGCATTTT. The encoded protein is CSVASGEGQPQHF. The full variable domain, rest sourced from reference TRBV29-1 and TRBJ1-5, is SAVISQKPSRDICQRGTSLTIQCQVDSQVTMMFWYRQQPGQSLTLIATANQGSEATYESGFVIDKFPISRPNLTFSTLTVSNMSPEDSSIYLCSVASGEGQPQHFGDGTRLSIL.

This clone was seen a single time. The chain is built from TRBV27 and TRBJ1-2, with D maybe TRBD1 (5 bases). Germline V CDR1 and CDR2: MNHEY, SMNVEV (reference sequence). This CDR3 region has 12 residues. The V end lost 6 bases, the J end lost 3 bases, and 8 bases lay between the germline ends. Here the CDR3 reads CASSGRDYGYTF. CDR3 nucleotide sequence: TGTGCCAGCAGCGGCAGGGACTATGGCTACACCTTC.

The chain uses TRBV30 and TRBJ1-2; TRBD1 agrees at 12 bases. The junction had 6 bases not matched to a gene; V was cut back by 1 base and J by 6 bases. This CDR3 contains 15 residues. Germline lookup yields CDR1 GTSNPN and CDR2 SVGIG (reference sequence). Here the CDR3 reads CAWSARRDRGHGYTF. CDR3 nucleotides: TGTGCCTGGAGTGCTCGGAGGGACAGGGGGCATGGCTACACCTTC.

This rearrangement joins TRBV24-1 to TRBJ2-1, with TRBD2 as a possible D gene (6 bases). V lost 2 bases, J lost 5 bases, and 12 bases lay in between. From germline, CDR1 is KGHDR and CDR2 SFDVKD. This CDR3 contains 15 residues. For the CDR3, the DNA is TGTGCCACCAGTGATTCCAGGACTACCCACAATGAGCAGTTCTTC. This translates into CATSDSRTTHNEQFF.

The chain combines TRBV19 with TRBJ1-6; D is perhaps TRBD1 (5 bases). This CDR3 spans 12 amino acids. CDR1 is LNHDA, CDR2 SQIVND, per germline (reference sequence). The V gene lost 6 bases and the J gene lost 13 bases, with 13 bases spanning the gap. The chain's CDR3 is CASRDPKGPLHF. The DNA for the CDR3 is TGTGCCAGTAGGGACCCCAAGGGGCCCCTCCACTTT.

V and J are TRBV3-1 (or the pseudogene TRBV3-2) and TRBJ1-3; D is unclear. Trimming cost V 1 base and J 0 bases, with 7 bases left between them. Looked up from germline, CDR1 is LGHDT and CDR2 is YNNKEL (reference sequence). The length of the CDR3 is 15 residues. CDR3 nucleotide sequence: TGTGCCAGCAGCCAAGGGGCGACCTCTGGAAACACCATATATTTT. Translating gives CASSQGATSGNTIYF.

J is TRBJ2-1 and V is TRBV7-2; 7 bases fit TRBD1. The V gene's germline CDR1 is SGHTA and CDR2 FQGNSA. This CDR3 spans 17 amino acids. Losses at the gene ends were 1 base for V and 4 bases for J; bases not matched to a gene: 10. CDR3 nucleotide sequence: TGTGCCAGCAGCTTAGGGGCAGCCGGGACAGCTTACAATGAGCAGTTCTTC. Its protein is CASSLGAAGTAYNEQFF.

V is TRBV28 and J is TRBJ1-5; a possible D gene is TRBD1 (6 bases). CDR3 length equals 15 residues. Per the germline V gene, CDR1 is MDHEN and CDR2 is SYDVKM. With 5 bases removed from V and 2 bases from J, the gap between germline ends came to 13 bases. CDR3 in amino acids: CASSITGLGNQPQHF. The CDR3 nucleotides read TGTGCCAGCAGTATTACAGGGTTGGGCAATCAGCCCCAGCATTTT.

This clone came up a few times. The chain uses TRBV5-5 and TRBJ2-7; D is unresolved. Germline CDR1 and CDR2: SGHKS and YYEKEE (reference sequence). The CDR3 has 13 residues. The V end was cut by 4 bases, the J end by 1 base, with 9 bases between. In nucleotides, the CDR3 is TGTGCCAGCAGCACATCAGGTTCCTACGAGCAGTACTTC. This sequence encodes CASSTSGSYEQYF.

The rearrangement links TRBV15 to TRBJ1-1, with D unclear. The CDR3 consists of 12 residues. Germline CDR1 reads LNHNV; CDR2 reads YYDKDF (reference sequence). Trimming left V 10 bases short and J 2 bases short, with 11 bases between. In nucleotides, the CDR3 is TGTGCCATAGGGAGTCCCAACACTGAAGCTTTCTTT. It is translated as CAIGSPNTEAFF. The full variable domain, with the rest looked up from reference TRBV15 and TRBJ1-1, is DAMVIQNPRYQVTQFGKPVTLSCSQTLNHNVMYWYQQKSSQAPKLLFHYYDKDFNNEADTPDNFQSRRPNTSFCFLDIRSPGLGDTAMYLCAIGSPNTEAFFGQGTRLTVV.

The gene calls are TRBV11-2 and TRBJ1-1, with 10 nucleotides matching TRBD1. The CDR3 is 16 residues long. Trimming at V came to 3 bases and at J to 1 base, leaving 5 bases not matched to a gene. From germline, CDR1 is SGHAT and CDR2 FQNNGV. CDR3 sequence: CASSFAGQGRNTEAFF. The CDR3, as DNA: TGTGCCAGCAGCTTTGCGGGACAGGGGAGGAACACTGAAGCTTTCTTT.

The gene calls are TRBV14 and TRBJ1-4; TRBD1 agrees at 8 bases. With V trimmed by 3 bases and J by 8 bases, 8 bases remained unmatched. CDR1 is SGHDN and CDR2 is FVKESK in the germline V gene. The CDR3 has 15 amino acids. The CDR3 region is CASSQTTGVGEKLFF. DNA of the CDR3: TGTGCCAGCAGCCAGACGACAGGGGTGGGCGAAAAACTGTTTTTT.

The sample holds one count of this clone. V gene TRBV30 combines with J gene TRBJ1-2; unclear D gene. The V end lost 0 bases, the J end lost 7 bases, and 18 bases lay between the germline ends. This CDR3 comprises 15 residues. CDR1 GTSNPN and CDR2 SVGIG come from the germline V gene (reference sequence). In DNA, the CDR3 is TGTGCCTGGAGTGTTCAAGCGGGTCGTCCTTTTGGCTACACCTTC. Its protein product is CAWSVQAGRPFGYTF. The full variable domain, completed using reference TRBV30 and TRBJ1-2, is SQTIHQWPATLVQPVGSPLSLECTVEGTSNPNLYWYRQAAGRGLQLLFYSVGIGQISSEVPQNLSASRPQDRQFILSSKKLLLSDSGFYLCAWSVQAGRPFGYTFGSGTRLTVV.

This clone was seen a few times. The chain links TRBV11-2 to TRBJ1-4; D uncertain. CDR1 is SGHAT and CDR2 is FQNNGV in the germline V gene. The CDR3 sequence is 16 residues long. The ends were cut back, 1 base at V and 0 bases at J, with 9 bases in the middle. The CDR3 DNA sequence: TGTGCCAGCAGCTTAGGTCACAGAACAACTAATGAAAAACTGTTTTTT. Amino acids: CASSLGHRTTNEKLFF. Full variable domain (outside the CDR3, taken from reference TRBV11-2 and TRBJ1-4): EAGVAQSPRYKIIEKRQSVAFWCNPISGHATLYWYQQILGQGPKLLIQFQNNGVVDDSQLPKDRFSAERLKGVDSTLKIQPAKLEDSAVYLCASSLGHRTTNEKLFFGSGTQLSVL.

V is TRBV3-1 (or the pseudogene TRBV3-2) and J is TRBJ1-4; TRBD1 matches at 7 bases. This CDR3 region has 13 residues. Germline V CDR1 and CDR2: LGHDT, YNNKEL (reference sequence). V shed 0 bases, J shed 16 bases, and the junction held 8 bases outside the gene matches. The CDR3 spells CASSQEGLGQRFF. The CDR3 DNA is TGTGCCAGCAGCCAAGAAGGATTGGGACAGCGGTTTTTT.

The CDR3: CAIGTGGDVGYTF. The CDR3 nucleotides are TGTGCCATCGGGACAGGGGGTGACGTAGGCTACACCTTC. This chain uses TRBV10-3 with TRBJ1-2; 11 nucleotides match TRBD1. Germline CDR1 ENHRY, CDR2 SYGVKD. The CDR3 runs 13 residues. V lost 8 bases, J lost 8 bases, and 7 bases stayed unmatched.

This chain joins TRBV9 and TRBJ1-2; D is unresolved. CDR1 SGDLS and CDR2 YYNGEE come from the germline V gene. V was cut by 7 bases and J by 0 bases, with 10 bases left in between. This CDR3 is built from 13 residues. CDR3 sequence reads: CASLGGSNYGYTF. DNA for the CDR3: TGTGCCAGCCTCGGAGGATCTAACTATGGCTACACCTTC.

The chain is built from TRBV5-5 and TRBJ2-5, with TRBD2 matching 8 bases. The germline gives CDR1 SGHKS, CDR2 YYEKEE (reference sequence). Trimming removed 4 bases from V and 1 base from J; junction bases left unmatched: 6. CDR3 length: 15 amino acids. This CDR3 reads CASSLGGGTQETQYF. In DNA, the CDR3 is TGTGCCAGCAGCCTCGGCGGGGGGACCCAAGAGACCCAGTACTTC. Together with reference TRBV5-5 and TRBJ2-5, the CDR3 gives the full variable domain: DAGVTQSPTHLIKTRGQQVTLRCSPISGHKSVSWYQQVLGQGPQFIFQYYEKEERGRGNFPDRFSARQFPNYSSELNVNALLLGDSALYLCASSLGGGTQETQYFGPGTRLLVL.

As for this clone: Other nucleotide sequences from this sample produce the same CDR3. The CDR3 DNA reads as TGTGCCAGCAGCCCTGGGACAGGGGGGTACGAGCAGTACTTC. Encoded protein: CASSPGTGGYEQYF. The chain uses TRBV3-1 (or the pseudogene TRBV3-2) and TRBJ2-7; 11 bases map to TRBD1. This CDR3 has 14 amino acids. V dropped 4 bases and J dropped 4; count of bases not matched to a gene: 3. Germline lookup yields CDR1 LGHDT and CDR2 YNNKEL (reference sequence).

V and J are TRBV28 and TRBJ1-4; weak D call: TRBD1 (6 bases). V was cut by 7 bases and J by 7 bases, with 16 bases left in between. Germline CDR1 and CDR2: MDHEN and SYDVKM. This CDR3 region has 14 residues. The CDR3 sequence: CASNTLGGREKLFF. The CDR3 bases are TGTGCCAGCAACACCTTAGGGGGACGTGAAAAACTGTTTTTT.

Ten or more counts support this clone. CDR3 protein: CASTTGDSGVWGNEKLFF. The CDR3, as DNA: TGCGCCAGCACCACGGGGGACAGCGGTGTGTGGGGTAATGAAAAACTGTTTTTT. This rearrangement joins TRBV5-1 to TRBJ1-4; 7 bases agree with TRBD1. J lost 4 bases, V lost 6 bases, and 18 bases had no gene match. Germline lookup yields CDR1 SGHRS and CDR2 YFSETQ. This CDR3 has 18 amino acids. Looking up the rest from reference TRBV5-1 and TRBJ1-4 gives the full variable domain: KAGVTQTPRYLIKTRGQQVTLSCSPISGHRSVSWYQQTPGQGLQFLFEYFSETQRNKGNFPGRFSGRQFSNSRSEMNVSTLELGDSALYLCASTTGDSGVWGNEKLFFGSGTQLSVL.

This sequence joins TRBV9 and TRBJ1-1; 8 bases align to TRBD1. The CDR3 is 14 residues long. Looked up from germline, CDR1 is SGDLS and CDR2 is YYNGEE. J lost 0 bases, V lost 3 bases, and 1 base had no gene match. CDR3 protein: CASSATGVNTEAFF. In nucleotides, the CDR3 is TGTGCCAGCAGCGCGACAGGGGTGAACACTGAAGCTTTCTTT.

V is TRBV5-5 and J is TRBJ2-2; D is unresolved. V lost 4 bases and J lost 0, with 13 bases in between. Looked up from germline, CDR1 is SGHKS and CDR2 is YYEKEE (reference sequence). The CDR3 extends over 16 amino acids. This CDR3 reads CASSLLGAANTGELFF. The CDR3, as DNA: TGTGCCAGCAGCCTCCTCGGTGCCGCGAACACCGGGGAGCTGTTTTTT.

This chain uses TRBV7-9 with TRBJ2-7; 8 bases line up with TRBD1. The J call may be incorrect, as the DNA end agrees better with TRBJ2-1. The CDR3 consists of 18 residues. Germline V gives CDR1 SEHNR, CDR2 FQNEAQ (reference sequence). Here the CDR3 reads CASSYQTGALLSYNEQFF. CDR3 nucleotide sequence: TGTGCCAGCAGCTATCAGACAGGGGCCCTTCTTTCCTACAATGAGCAGTTCTTC.

The rearrangement uses TRBV12-3 or TRBV12-4 and TRBJ2-1; D remains unclear. The CDR3 is 11 amino acids. V lost 8 bases and J 5 bases, leaving 7 bases between the germline ends. The DNA of the CDR3 is TGTGCCAGCGGGCAGAACAATGAGCAGTTCTTC. It encodes CASGQNNEQFF.

The chain recombines TRBV27 with TRBJ1-4; D might be TRBD1 (6 bases). Trimming took 3 bases from V and 7 from J, leaving 15 bases between them. Germline assignment: CDR1 MNHEY and CDR2 SMNVEV (reference sequence). The CDR3 length is 15 residues. DNA for the CDR3: TGTGCCAGCAGTTTGGAAGGGGGAACGGGTGAAAAACTGTTTTTT. Its protein product is CASSLEGGTGEKLFF.

In its sample, this clone was seen once. The chain uses TRBV14 and TRBJ2-3, with D unresolved. The CDR3 covers 13 residues. The V end lost 2 bases, the J end lost 2 bases, and 5 bases lay between the germline ends. CDR1 and CDR2 from the germline V gene are SGHDN and FVKESK. The CDR3 protein is CASSQRYTDTQYF. The CDR3 DNA follows: TGTGCCAGCAGCCAACGGTACACAGATACGCAGTATTTT.

This chain connects TRBV6-5 to TRBJ2-7, with TRBD2 identical over 8 bases. The CDR3 contains 15 residues. V lost 7 bases to trimming and J lost 4 bases; unmatched junction nucleotides: 12. CDR1 is MNHEY and CDR2 is SVGAGI in the germline V gene. The chain's CDR3 is CASTPVAGTIYEQYF. The CDR3 DNA is TGTGCCAGCACTCCCGTAGCGGGGACTATTTACGAGCAGTACTTC.